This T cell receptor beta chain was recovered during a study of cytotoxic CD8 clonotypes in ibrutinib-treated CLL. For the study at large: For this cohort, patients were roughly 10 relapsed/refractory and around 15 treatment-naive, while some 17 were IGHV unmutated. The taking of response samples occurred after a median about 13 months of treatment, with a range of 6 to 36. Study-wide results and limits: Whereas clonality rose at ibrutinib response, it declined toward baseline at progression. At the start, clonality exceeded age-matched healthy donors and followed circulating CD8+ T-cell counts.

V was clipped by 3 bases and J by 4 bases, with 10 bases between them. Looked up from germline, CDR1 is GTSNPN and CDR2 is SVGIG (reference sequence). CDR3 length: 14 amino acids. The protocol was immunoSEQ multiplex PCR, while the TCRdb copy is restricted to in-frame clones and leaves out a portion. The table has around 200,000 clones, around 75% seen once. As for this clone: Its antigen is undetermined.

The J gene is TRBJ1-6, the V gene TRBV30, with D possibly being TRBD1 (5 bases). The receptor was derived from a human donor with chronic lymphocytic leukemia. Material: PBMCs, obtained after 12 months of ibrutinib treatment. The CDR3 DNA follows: TGTGCCTGGAGGCCAGGGAGTTATAATTCACCCCTCCACTTT. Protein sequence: CAWRPGSYNSPLHF.